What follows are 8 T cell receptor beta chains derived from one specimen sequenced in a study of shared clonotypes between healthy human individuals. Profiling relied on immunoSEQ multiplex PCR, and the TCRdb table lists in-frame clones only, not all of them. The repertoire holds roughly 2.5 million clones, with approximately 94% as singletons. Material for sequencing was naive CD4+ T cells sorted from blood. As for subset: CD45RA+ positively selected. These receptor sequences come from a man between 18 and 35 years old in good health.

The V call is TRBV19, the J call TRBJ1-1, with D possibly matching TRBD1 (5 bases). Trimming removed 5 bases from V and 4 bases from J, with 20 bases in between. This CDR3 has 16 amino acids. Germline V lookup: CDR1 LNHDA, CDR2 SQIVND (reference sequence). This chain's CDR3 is CASSPRTSRQGTEAFF. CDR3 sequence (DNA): TGTGCCAGTAGTCCCCGGACATCCCGGCAGGGCACTGAAGCTTTCTTT.

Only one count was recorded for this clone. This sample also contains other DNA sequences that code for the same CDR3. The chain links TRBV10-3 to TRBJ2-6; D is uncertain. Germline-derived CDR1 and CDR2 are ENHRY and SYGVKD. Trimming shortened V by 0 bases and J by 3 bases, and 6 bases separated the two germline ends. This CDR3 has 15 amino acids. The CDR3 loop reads CAISESGLGANVLTF. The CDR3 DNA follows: TGTGCCATCAGTGAGTCAGGGCTTGGGGCCAACGTCCTGACTTTC.

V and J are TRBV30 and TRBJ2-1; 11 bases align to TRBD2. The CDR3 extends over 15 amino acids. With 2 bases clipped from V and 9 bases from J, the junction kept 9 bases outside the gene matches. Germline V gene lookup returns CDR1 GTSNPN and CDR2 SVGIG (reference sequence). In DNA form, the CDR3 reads TGTGCCTGGAGTCTCAGACTAGCGGGACTCACTGAGCAGTTCTTC. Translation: CAWSLRLAGLTEQFF.

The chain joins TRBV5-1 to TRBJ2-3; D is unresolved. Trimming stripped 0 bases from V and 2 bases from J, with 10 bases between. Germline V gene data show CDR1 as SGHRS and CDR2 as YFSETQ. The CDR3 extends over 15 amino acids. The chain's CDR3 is CASSLDPDPTDTQYF. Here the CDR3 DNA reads TGCGCCAGCAGCTTGGATCCGGACCCCACAGATACGCAGTATTTT.

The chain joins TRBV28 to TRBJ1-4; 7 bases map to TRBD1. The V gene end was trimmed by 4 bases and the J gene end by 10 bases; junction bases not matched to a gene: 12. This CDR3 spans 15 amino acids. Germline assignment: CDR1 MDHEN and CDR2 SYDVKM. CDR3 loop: CASSSAATGIRKLFF. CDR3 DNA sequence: TGTGCCAGCAGTTCGGCGGCGACAGGGATTCGAAAACTGTTTTTT.

Here the CDR3 DNA reads TGTGCCAGCAGCTTAGGACTAGCGGTCTACACCGGGGAGCTGTTTTTT. Translation: CASSLGLAVYTGELFF. The chain carries TRBV7-2 and TRBJ2-2; 9 bases agree with TRBD2. Germline-derived CDR1 and CDR2 are SGHTA and FQGNSA. The CDR3 is made up of 16 amino acids. With 1 base clipped from V and 3 bases from J, the junction kept 3 bases outside the gene matches. The full variable domain, completed using reference TRBV7-2 and TRBJ2-2, is GAGVSQSPSNKVTEKGKDVELRCDPISGHTALYWYRQSLGQGLEFLIYFQGNSAPDKSGLPSDRFSAERTGGSVSTLTIQRTQQEDSAVYLCASSLGLAVYTGELFFGEGSRLTVL.

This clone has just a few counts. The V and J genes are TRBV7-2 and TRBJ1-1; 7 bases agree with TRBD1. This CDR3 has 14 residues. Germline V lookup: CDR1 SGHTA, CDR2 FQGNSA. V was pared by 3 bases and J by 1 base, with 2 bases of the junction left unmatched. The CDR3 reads CASSFGTENTEAFF. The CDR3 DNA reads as TGTGCCAGCAGCTTCGGGACAGAGAACACTGAAGCTTTCTTT.

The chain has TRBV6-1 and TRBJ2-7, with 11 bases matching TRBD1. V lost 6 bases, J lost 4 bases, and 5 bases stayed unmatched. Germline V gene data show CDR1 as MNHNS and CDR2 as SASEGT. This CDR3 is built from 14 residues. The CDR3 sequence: CASRGGQGVYEQYF. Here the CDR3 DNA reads TGTGCCAGCAGGGGGGGACAGGGGGTTTACGAGCAGTACTTC.